The next 10 T cell receptor beta chains were all read from a single sample in a study of response to subunit inactivated influenza vaccine. In TCRdb, the RT-PCR reads were re-called with MiXCR into one record per CDR3 protein. Found here are about 540,000 distinct CDR3 sequences, around 21% of them singletons; the top ten hold 2.8%. This same sample was also taken into another study, of T cells expressing NK-cell markers. That paper notes: In generating TCR beta cDNA, 5'RACE template switching with UMIs was used.

The sequenced sample was CD4+ T cells sorted from PBMCs, obtained about 13 days after vaccination. The receptors come from a man in his forties or fifties who received an inactivated influenza vaccine.

Here the CDR3 DNA reads TGCAGTGCTAGAGCCGGGACAGGGCGTTGGCAGTACTTC. It translates to CSARAGTGRWQYF. The chain links TRBV20-1 to TRBJ2-7; 9 bases are a match to TRBD1. The trim removed 1 base at V and 9 bases at J, leaving 7 bases unmatched. The length of the CDR3 is 13 residues. Looked up from germline, CDR1 is DFQATT and CDR2 is SNEGSKA (reference sequence).

V usage is TRBV11-2 and J usage is TRBJ2-1, with 7 bases matching TRBD1. V trimming: 3 bases; J trimming: 0 bases; junction bases outside the gene matches: 5. The CDR3 spans 16 residues. Germline-derived CDR1 and CDR2 are SGHAT and FQNNGV. CDR3 in DNA: TGTGCCAGCAGCTTGTGGCGGACAGGCTCCTACAATGAGCAGTTCTTC. This translates into CASSLWRTGSYNEQFF.

This clonotype was seen a handful of times. V usage is TRBV4-1 and J usage is TRBJ1-4; D might be TRBD1 (5 bases). V lost 4 bases and J 4 bases, leaving 19 bases between the germline ends. Germline V gene lookup returns CDR1 MGHRA and CDR2 YSYEKL. CDR3 length equals 17 residues. CDR3 DNA: TGCGCCAGCAGCCCAAGGGGTCGTGGGATGCTTAATGAAAAACTGTTTTTT. Encoded protein: CASSPRGRGMLNEKLFF.

This clonotype was observed a few times. V and J are TRBV20-1 and TRBJ2-3, with 15 bases matching TRBD2. Germline CDR1 DFQATT, CDR2 SNEGSKA (reference sequence). J lost 3 bases, V lost 6 bases, and 7 bases had no gene match. The CDR3 runs to 16 residues. As DNA, the CDR3 is TGCAGTGCCCGGACTAGCGGGAGGGCCTTTACAGATACGCAGTATTTT. This sequence encodes CSARTSGRAFTDTQYF.

The sample holds many counts of this clonotype. The junction shows a germline mismatch at one end, possibly a read error. V gene TRBV5-1 combines with J gene TRBJ2-7; 10 bases agree with TRBD1. The germline gives CDR1 SGHRS, CDR2 YFSETQ. This CDR3 comprises 14 residues. The CDR3 sequence is CASSPGTGAYEQYF. CDR3 nucleotide sequence: TGTGCCAGCAGCCCCGGGACAGGGGCCTACGAGCAGTACTTC.

This clonotype was picked up a small number of times. J is TRBJ2-4 and V is TRBV20-1; 8 bases are shared with TRBD1. The CDR3 has 12 amino acids. Looked up from germline, CDR1 is DFQATT and CDR2 is SNEGSKA (reference sequence). The ends lost 5 bases at V and 8 bases at J; junction bases unmatched: 5. The CDR3 loop reads CSAVDREDIQYF. The CDR3 region has the DNA TGCAGTGCTGTGGACAGGGAGGACATTCAGTACTTC.

This clonotype occurred a few times. The CDR3: CASSSVGLSYEQYF. CDR3 DNA sequence: TGTGCCAGCAGTTCTGTCGGACTGTCCTACGAGCAGTACTTC. The chain employs TRBV6-2 or TRBV6-3 and TRBJ2-7; D possibly corresponds to TRBD2 (5 bases). V shed 4 bases and J shed 1 base, with 11 bases lying between them. Looked up from germline, CDR1 is MNHEY and CDR2 is SVGEGT. This CDR3 has 14 residues.

This clonotype has only a few counts. The chain links TRBV11-2 to TRBJ2-1; D possibly matches TRBD1 or TRBD2 (6 bases each). Germline-derived CDR1 and CDR2 are SGHAT and FQNNGV. V lost 1 base and J 5 bases, leaving 21 bases between the germline ends. This CDR3 contains 18 residues. This CDR3 reads CASSLVSGGGGRNNEQFF. CDR3 nucleotides: TGTGCCAGCAGCTTAGTAAGCGGAGGGGGAGGTCGAAACAATGAGCAGTTCTTC.

The rearrangement uses TRBV21-1 and TRBJ2-3; whether TRBD2, the table's D call, matches the DNA was not checked. TRBV21-1 counts as a pseudogene. The CDR3 is 20 residues long. Here the CDR3 DNA reads TGTGCCAGCAGCAAAATGGGTGGGGCTAGCGGGAGGGTTAGGACAGATACGCAGTATTTT. This codes for CASSKMGGASGRVRTDTQYF.

This chain joins TRBV10-3 and TRBJ2-5; D gene uncertain. Deletions cut 5 bases from V and 2 bases from J, with 6 bases between. This CDR3 has 12 amino acids. CDR1 and CDR2 from the germline V gene are ENHRY and SYGVKD. For the CDR3, the DNA is TGTGCCATCAGTTGGGAACAAGAGACCCAGTACTTC. It yields the protein CAISWEQETQYF.